This TCR beta chain was found in a study of metastatic and nonmetastatic thyroid tumors. In the study overall: Across peripheral blood and tumor or nodule tissue samples taken from malignant and benign thyroid patients, the repertoires were compared with one another.

In the original processing: Clinicopathological groups of papillary thyroid cancer showed CDR3 differences that were used to build a distant-metastasis classifier. TCRdb re-called the PCR reads through MiXCR. The V and J calls come from TCRdb's annotation, not from the publication. This sample has some 54,000 clones, with approximately 19% found just once. This clone came up a few times. Its antigen is still unknown. The junction departs from the called germline gene at one end, perhaps through a read error. Not a single patient had been given any form of treatment at any point before undergoing thyroid surgery. Study-wide findings and caveats: As reported, TCR beta diversity in blood and tumor was significantly higher in malignant thyroid tumors than in benign nodules.

Germline assignment: CDR1 MNHEY and CDR2 SMNVEV (reference sequence). CDR3 size: 15 residues. The sequence was collected from a female donor with papillary thyroid cancer or a benign thyroid nodule (not recorded which). Some clones in this sample may be carry-over from other donors' samples. The chain uses TRBV27 and TRBJ2-7; 9 nucleotides match TRBD2. Material for sequencing was blood. The CDR3 reads CDSSISGRGSYEQYF. The CDR3 bases are TGTGACAGCAGCATTAGCGGGAGAGGCTCCTACGAGCAGTACTTC.